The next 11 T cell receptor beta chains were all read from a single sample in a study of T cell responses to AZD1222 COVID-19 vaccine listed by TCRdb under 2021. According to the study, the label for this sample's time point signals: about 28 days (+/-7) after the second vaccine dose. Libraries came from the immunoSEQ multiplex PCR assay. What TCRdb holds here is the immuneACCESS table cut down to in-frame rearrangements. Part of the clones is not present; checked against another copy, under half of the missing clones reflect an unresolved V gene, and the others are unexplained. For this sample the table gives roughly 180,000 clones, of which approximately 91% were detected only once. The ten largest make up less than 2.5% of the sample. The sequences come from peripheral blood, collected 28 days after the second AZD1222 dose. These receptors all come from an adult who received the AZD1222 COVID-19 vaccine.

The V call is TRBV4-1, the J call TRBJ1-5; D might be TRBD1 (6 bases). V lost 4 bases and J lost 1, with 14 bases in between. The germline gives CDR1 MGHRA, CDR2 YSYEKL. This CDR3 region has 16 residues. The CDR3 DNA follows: TGCGCCAGCAGCCTAGGACAGACCAACAGCAATCAGCCCCAGCATTTT. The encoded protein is CASSLGQTNSNQPQHF.

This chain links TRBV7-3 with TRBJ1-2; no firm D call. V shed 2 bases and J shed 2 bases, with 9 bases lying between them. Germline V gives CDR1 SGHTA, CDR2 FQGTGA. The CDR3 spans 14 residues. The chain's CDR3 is CASSLYAGNYGYTF. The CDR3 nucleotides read TGTGCCAGCAGCTTATACGCGGGAAACTATGGCTACACCTTC.

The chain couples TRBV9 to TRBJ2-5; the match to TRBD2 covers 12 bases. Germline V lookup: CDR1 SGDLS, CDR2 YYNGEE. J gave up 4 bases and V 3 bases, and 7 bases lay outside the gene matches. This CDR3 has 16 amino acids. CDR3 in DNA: TGTGCCAGCAGCGCAGCACCGGGACTAGCGGGAGAGACCCAGTACTTC. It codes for CASSAAPGLAGETQYF.

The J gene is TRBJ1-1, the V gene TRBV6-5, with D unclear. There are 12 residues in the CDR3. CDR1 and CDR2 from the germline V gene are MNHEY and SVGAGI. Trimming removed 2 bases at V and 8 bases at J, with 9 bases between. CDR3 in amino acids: CASSYNEGEAFF. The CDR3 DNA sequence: TGTGCCAGCAGTTACAACGAAGGGGAAGCTTTCTTT.

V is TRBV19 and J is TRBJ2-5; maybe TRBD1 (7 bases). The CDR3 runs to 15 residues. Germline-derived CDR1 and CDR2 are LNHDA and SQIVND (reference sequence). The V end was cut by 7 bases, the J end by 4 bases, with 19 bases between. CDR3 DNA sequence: TGTGCCAGTACCCCACCTGGGCAGGGGGGAGAGACCCAGTACTTC. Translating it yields CASTPPGQGGETQYF.

CDR3 region: CASSPGQLRTDTQYF. DNA of the CDR3: TGTGCCAGCTCACCAGGACAGCTTCGCACAGATACGCAGTATTTT. V gene TRBV18 combines with J gene TRBJ2-3; D may be TRBD1 (6 bases). The CDR3 spans 15 residues. Trimming took 2 bases from V and 1 from J, leaving 10 bases between them. In germline, CDR1 is KGHSH, CDR2 LQKENI.

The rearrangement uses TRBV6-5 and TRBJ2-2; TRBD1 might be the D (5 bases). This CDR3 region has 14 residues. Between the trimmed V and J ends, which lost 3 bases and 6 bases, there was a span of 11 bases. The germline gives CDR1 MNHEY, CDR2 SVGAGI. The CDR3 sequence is CASSYTGIAGELFF. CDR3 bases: TGTGCCAGCAGTTATACAGGAATCGCCGGGGAGCTGTTTTTT.

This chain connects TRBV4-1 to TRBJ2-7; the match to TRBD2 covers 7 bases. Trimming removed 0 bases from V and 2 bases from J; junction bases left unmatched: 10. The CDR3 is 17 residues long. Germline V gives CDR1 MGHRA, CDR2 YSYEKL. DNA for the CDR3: TGCGCCAGCAGCCAAGATGCACAGCGGGGATCGGCCTACGAGCAGTACTTC. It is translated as CASSQDAQRGSAYEQYF.

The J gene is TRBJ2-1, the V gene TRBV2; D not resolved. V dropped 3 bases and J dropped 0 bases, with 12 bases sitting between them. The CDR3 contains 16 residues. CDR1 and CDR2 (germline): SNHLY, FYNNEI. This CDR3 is CASSEIGGISYNEQFF. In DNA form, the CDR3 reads TGTGCCAGCAGTGAGATAGGCGGCATCTCCTACAATGAGCAGTTCTTC.

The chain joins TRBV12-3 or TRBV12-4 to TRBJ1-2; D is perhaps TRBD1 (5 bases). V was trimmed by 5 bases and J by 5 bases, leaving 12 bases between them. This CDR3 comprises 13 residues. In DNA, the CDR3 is TGTGCCAGCAGTCCGGGACCGTCGTATGGCTACACCTTC. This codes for CASSPGPSYGYTF.

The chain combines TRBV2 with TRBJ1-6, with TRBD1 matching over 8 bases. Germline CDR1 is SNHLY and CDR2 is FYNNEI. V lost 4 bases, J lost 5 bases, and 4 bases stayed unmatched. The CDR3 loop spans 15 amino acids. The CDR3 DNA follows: TGTGCCAGCAGTGTCACAGGGGGGGATAATTCACCCCTCCACTTT. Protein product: CASSVTGGDNSPLHF.